The sequence of this TCR beta chain was determined in a study of blood T cell repertoires in COVID-19. In the study overall: Spain, Italy and the United States supplied samples that represented acute and convalescent COVID-19. T cells, B-cell-depleted T cells, or PBMCs provided the cDNA or gDNA that served as material.

Under the authors' procedure: Scientists estimated how many nucleated cells there were by amplifying reference gene primers. Assay: immunoSEQ multiplex PCR; the TCRdb copy retains only in-frame clones and omits some. V, J and clone size are taken as reported in that table, and D and trimming were inferred from the DNA itself. The sample lists more than 40,000 clones, 90% occurring once. Sequenced: peripheral blood. The receptor's source is a man aged 65-85 years with acute or convalescent COVID-19.

CDR3 nucleotide sequence: TGTGCCAGTCGGACATTTAGCACAGATACGCAGTATTTT. As protein: CASRTFSTDTQYF. This sequence joins TRBV27 and TRBJ2-3, with D perhaps TRBD1 (5 bases). The CDR3 is made up of 13 amino acids. CDR1 and CDR2 (germline): MNHEY, SMNVEV (reference sequence). With 9 bases removed from V and 0 bases from J, the gap between germline ends came to 10 bases.